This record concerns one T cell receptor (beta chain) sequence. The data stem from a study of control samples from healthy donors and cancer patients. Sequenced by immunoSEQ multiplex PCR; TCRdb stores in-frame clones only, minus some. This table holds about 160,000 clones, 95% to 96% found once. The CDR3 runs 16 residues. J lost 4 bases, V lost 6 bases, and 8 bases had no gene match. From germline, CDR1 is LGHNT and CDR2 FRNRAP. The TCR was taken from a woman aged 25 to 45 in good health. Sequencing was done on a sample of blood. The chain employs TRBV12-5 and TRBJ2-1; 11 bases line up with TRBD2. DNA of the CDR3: TGTGCTAGTGGCCCGGGGACTAGCGGATTTTACAATGAGCAGTTCTTC. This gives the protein CASGPGTSGFYNEQFF.